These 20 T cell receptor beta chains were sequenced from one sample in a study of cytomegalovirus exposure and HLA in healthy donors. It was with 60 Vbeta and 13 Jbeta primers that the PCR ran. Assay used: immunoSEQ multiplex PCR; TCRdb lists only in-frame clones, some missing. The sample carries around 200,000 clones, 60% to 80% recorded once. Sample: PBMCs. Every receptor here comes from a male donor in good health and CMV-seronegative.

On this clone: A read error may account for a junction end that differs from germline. The CDR3 DNA sequence: TGTTCCAGCAGCTTACCTGACAGGGGGCGTACCGGGGAGCTGTTTTTT. As protein: CSSSLPDRGRTGELFF. This rearrangement joins TRBV7-9 to TRBJ2-2; TRBD1 matches at 10 bases. The CDR3 totals 16 residues. Germline V gene data show CDR1 as SEHNR and CDR2 as FQNEAQ (reference sequence).

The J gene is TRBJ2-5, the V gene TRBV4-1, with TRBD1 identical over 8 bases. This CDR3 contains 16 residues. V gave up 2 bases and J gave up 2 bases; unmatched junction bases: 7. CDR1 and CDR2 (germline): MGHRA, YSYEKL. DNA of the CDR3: TGCGCCAGCAGCCAAACCGGACAGGGTGGACAAGAGACCCAGTACTTC. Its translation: CASSQTGQGGQETQYF.

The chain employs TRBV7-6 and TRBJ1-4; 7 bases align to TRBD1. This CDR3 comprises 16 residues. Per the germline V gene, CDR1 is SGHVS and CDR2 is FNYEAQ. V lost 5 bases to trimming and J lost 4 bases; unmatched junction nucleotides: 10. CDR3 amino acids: CASSPGQAGINEKLFF. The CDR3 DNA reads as TGTGCCAGCAGCCCTGGACAGGCGGGGATTAATGAAAAACTGTTTTTT.

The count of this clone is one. CDR3 DNA: TGTGCCAGTAATGGAGGCGCCGGCGTAAATCAGCCCCAGCATTTT. This encodes CASNGGAGVNQPQHF. The J gene is TRBJ1-5, the V gene TRBV19, with D unclear. V lost 7 bases and J lost 4, with 17 bases in between. The germline CDR1 and CDR2 sequences are LNHDA and SQIVND (reference sequence). The CDR3 spans 15 residues.

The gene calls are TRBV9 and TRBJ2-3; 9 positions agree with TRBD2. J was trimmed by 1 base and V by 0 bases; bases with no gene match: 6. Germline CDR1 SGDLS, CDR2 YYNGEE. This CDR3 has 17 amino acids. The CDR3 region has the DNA TGTGCCAGCAGCGTAGCCTGGGCGGGAGGGCGCACAGATACGCAGTATTTT. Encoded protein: CASSVAWAGGRTDTQYF.

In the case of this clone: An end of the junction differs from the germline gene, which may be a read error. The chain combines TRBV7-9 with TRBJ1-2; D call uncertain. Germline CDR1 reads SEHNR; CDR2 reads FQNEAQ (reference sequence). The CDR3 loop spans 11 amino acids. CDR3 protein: CASSLATWRVF. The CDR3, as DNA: TGTGCCAGCAGCTTAGCGACGTGGCGGGTCTTC.

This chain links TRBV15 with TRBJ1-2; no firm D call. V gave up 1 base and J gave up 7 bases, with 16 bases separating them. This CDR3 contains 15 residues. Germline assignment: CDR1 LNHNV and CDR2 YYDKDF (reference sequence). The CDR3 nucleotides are TGTGCCACCAGCAGAGTGGCAGGTTTGGATCCTGGCTACACCTTC. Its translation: CATSRVAGLDPGYTF.

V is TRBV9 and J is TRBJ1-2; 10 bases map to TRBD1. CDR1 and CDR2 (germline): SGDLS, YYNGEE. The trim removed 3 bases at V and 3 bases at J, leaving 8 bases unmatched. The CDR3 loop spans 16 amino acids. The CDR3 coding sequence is TGTGCCAGCAGCGGAAGACAGGACAGGGGGTACTATGGCTACACCTTC. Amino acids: CASSGRQDRGYYGYTF.

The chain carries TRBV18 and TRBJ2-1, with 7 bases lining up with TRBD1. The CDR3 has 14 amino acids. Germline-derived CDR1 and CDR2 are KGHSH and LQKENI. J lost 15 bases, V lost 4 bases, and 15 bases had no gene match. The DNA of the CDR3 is TGTGCCAGCTCACAGGAGATTACAGGGGATAAGCCGTTCTTC. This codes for CASSQEITGDKPFF.

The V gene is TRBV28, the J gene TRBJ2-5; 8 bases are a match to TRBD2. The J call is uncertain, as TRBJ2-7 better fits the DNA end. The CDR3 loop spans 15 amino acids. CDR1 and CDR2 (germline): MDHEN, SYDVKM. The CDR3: CASSPPSGSMSEQYF. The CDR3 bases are TGTGCCAGCAGCCCTCCAAGCGGGAGTATGAGCGAGCAGTACTTC.

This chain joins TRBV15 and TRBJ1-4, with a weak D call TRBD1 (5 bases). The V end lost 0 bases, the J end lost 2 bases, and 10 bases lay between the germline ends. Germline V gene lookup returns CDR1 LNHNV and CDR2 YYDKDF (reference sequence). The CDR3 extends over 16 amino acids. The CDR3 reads CATSRDRGFTNEKLFF. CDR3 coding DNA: TGTGCCACCAGCAGAGATAGGGGATTCACTAATGAAAAACTGTTTTTT. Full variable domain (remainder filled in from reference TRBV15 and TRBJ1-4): DAMVIQNPRYQVTQFGKPVTLSCSQTLNHNVMYWYQQKSSQAPKLLFHYYDKDFNNEADTPDNFQSRRPNTSFCFLDIRSPGLGDTAMYLCATSRDRGFTNEKLFFGSGTQLSVL.

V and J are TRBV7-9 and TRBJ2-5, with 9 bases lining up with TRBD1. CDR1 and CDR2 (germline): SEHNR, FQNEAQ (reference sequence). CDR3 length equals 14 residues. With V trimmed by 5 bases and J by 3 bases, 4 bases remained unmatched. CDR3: CASSPRTGEETQYF. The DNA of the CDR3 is TGTGCCAGCAGCCCGCGGACAGGGGAAGAGACCCAGTACTTC.

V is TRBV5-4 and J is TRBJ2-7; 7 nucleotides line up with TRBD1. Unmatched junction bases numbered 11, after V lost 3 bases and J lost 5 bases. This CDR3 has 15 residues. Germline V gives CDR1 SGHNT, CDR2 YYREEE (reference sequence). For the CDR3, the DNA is TGTGCCAGCAGCTACCGGACAGGTGCCTATGACGAGCAGTACTTC. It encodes CASSYRTGAYDEQYF.

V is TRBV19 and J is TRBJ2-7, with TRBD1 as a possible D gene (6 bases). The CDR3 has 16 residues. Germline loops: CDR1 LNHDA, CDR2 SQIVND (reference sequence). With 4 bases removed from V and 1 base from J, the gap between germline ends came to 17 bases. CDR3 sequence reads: CASSTRLGGTSYEQYF. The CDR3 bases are TGTGCCAGTAGTACCCGCCTAGGGGGAACATCCTACGAGCAGTACTTC.

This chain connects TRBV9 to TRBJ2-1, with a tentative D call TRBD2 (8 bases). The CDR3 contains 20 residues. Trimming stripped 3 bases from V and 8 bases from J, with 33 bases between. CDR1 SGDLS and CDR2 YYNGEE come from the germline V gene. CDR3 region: CASSEAPGTDLAGPVYEQFF. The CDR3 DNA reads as TGTGCCAGCAGCGAGGCCCCCGGGACAGACTTAGCGGGACCGGTATATGAGCAGTTCTTC.

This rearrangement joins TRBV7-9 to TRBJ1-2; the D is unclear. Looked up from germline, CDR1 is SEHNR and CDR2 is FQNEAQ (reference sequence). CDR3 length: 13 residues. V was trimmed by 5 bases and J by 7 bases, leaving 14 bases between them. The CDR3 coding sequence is TGTGCCAGCAGCCCCAATCAGCGGGGTGGCTACACCTTC. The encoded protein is CASSPNQRGGYTF.

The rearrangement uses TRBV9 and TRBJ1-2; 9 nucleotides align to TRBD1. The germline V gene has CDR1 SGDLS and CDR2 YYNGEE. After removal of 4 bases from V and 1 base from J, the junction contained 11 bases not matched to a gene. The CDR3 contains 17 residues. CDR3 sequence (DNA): TGTGCCAGCAGCCCGACAGGGGGAAACTATATTAACTATGGCTACACCTTC. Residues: CASSPTGGNYINYGYTF.

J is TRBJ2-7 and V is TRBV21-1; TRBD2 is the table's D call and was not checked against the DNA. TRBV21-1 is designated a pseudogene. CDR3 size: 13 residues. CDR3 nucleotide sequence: TGTGCCAGCCACGGGAGAAGGGGTTACGAGCAGTACTTC. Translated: CASHGRRGYEQYF.

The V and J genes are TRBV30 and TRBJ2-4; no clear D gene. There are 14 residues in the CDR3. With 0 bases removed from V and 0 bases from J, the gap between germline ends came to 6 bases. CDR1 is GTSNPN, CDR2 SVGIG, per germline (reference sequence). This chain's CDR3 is CAWSVALAKNIQYF. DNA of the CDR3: TGTGCCTGGAGTGTAGCGTTAGCCAAAAACATTCAGTACTTC.

CDR3 region: CASSLAGGPGGTDTQYF. For the CDR3, the DNA is TGCGCCAGCAGCTTGGCGGGGGGCCCCGGGGGCACAGATACGCAGTATTTT. V usage is TRBV5-1 and J usage is TRBJ2-3; tentatively, D is TRBD2 (7 bases). Looked up from germline, CDR1 is SGHRS and CDR2 is YFSETQ. V was pared by 0 bases and J by 1 base, with 15 bases between. The CDR3 sequence is 17 residues long.